One sample yielded the 4 T cell receptor beta chains listed below, sequenced in a study of blood T cell repertoires in COVID-19. This table comes from immunoSEQ multiplex PCR, and its TCRdb copy is limited to in-frame clones, with some not included. The sample contains under 250,000 clones, roughly 85% of which appear only once. The sequenced sample consisted of peripheral blood. These receptors all stem from a woman older than 75 with acute or convalescent COVID-19.

This clone was found once. The chain has TRBV11-3 and TRBJ1-3; TRBD1 matches at 7 bases. The V gene's germline CDR1 is SGHNT and CDR2 YENEEA. The CDR3 is made up of 15 amino acids. Trimming took 5 bases from V and 2 from J; bases not matched to a gene: 6. The CDR3 region has the DNA TGTGCCAGCAGCCTATCGGGACAGACTGGAAACACCATATATTTT. It encodes CASSLSGQTGNTIYF. The whole variable domain, remainder taken from reference TRBV11-3 and TRBJ1-3, is EAGVVQSPRYKIIEKKQPVAFWCNPISGHNTLYWYLQNLGQGPELLIRYENEEAVDDSQLPKDRFSAERLKGVDSTLKIQPAELGDSAVYLCASSLSGQTGNTIYFGEGSWLTVV.

The gene calls are TRBV2 and TRBJ1-2; D unclear. The CDR3 contains 13 residues. Trimming left V 7 bases short and J 1 base short, with 10 bases between. The germline V gene encodes CDR1 SNHLY and CDR2 FYNNEI. Here the CDR3 reads CASTTTVNYGYTF. The CDR3 DNA follows: TGTGCCAGCACTACAACAGTTAACTATGGCTACACCTTC.

The chain recombines TRBV7-2 with TRBJ1-2, with D tentatively TRBD1 (5 bases). The germline V and J ends were trimmed by 7 bases and 4 bases, with 16 bases remaining between them. The CDR3 extends over 14 amino acids. CDR1 and CDR2 (germline): SGHTA, FQGNSA. Here the CDR3 DNA reads TGTGCCAGCACCGCTGCGGGGCAGAGCTATGGCTACACCTTC. It yields the protein CASTAAGQSYGYTF.

The V gene is TRBV5-4, the J gene TRBJ2-3; possibly TRBD2 for D (6 bases). The CDR3 spans 16 residues. Germline CDR1 is SGHNT and CDR2 is YYREEE (reference sequence). The V and J ends lost 3 bases and 2 bases respectively, with 16 bases between them. CDR3 sequence reads: CASSSNRERVTDTQYF. Here the CDR3 DNA reads TGTGCCAGCAGCTCTAACCGGGAGAGGGTCACAGATACGCAGTATTTT.